This T cell receptor beta chain was recorded in a study of graft-versus-host responses after intestinal transplantation. Study background: For about three years after anti-thymocyte globulin induction, all recipients took tacrolimus and steroids. Findings and caveats of the study: Recipient marrow harbored GvH clones, some of which surfaced first in ileum or blood. Individuals carrying graft-donor T cell macrochimerism showed high graft-versus-host to host-versus-graft clonal ratios in allografts.

Generated by immunoSEQ multiplex PCR, the TCRdb table keeps only in-frame clones and is missing some. Found here are about 96,000 clones, about 94% of them singletons; the top ten hold more than 0.15%. Germline values: CDR1 MNHNS, CDR2 SASEGT. CDR3 length: 15 residues. The V and J ends lost 4 bases and 7 bases respectively, with 17 bases between them. A note on this clone: Antigen: not known.

This sequence originates from a human donor who received an intestinal transplant. The sequences come from unstimulated CD4+ T cells sorted from spleen or lymph node cells, collected before intestinal transplant. V is TRBV6-1 and J is TRBJ2-4; possibly TRBD1 for D (6 bases). The CDR3 DNA follows: TGTGCCAGCAGTGGGAACAGGGTTTTGGGGAACATTCAGTACTTC. Its translation is CASSGNRVLGNIQYF.